This T cell receptor (beta chain) was recorded in a study of blood T cell repertoires in COVID-19 (dated by TCRdb to the early 2020s). About the study as a whole: Samples covering the acute and convalescent phases of COVID-19 were provided by collaborators in the United States, Italy and Spain. The prospective study material was composed of cDNA or gDNA derived from T cells, B-cell-depleted T cells, or PBMCs. Subjects who had been exposed to COVID-19, were actively infected with it, or had recovered from it provided the deeply sampled blood TCRbeta repertoires that made up the dataset. The repertoires were made available in a free public database intended to serve as a resource for research on the immune response to SARS-CoV-2. The samples were drawn from two sources: the first 160 participants of the ongoing ImmuneRACE study, and 1,200 or so subjects contributed by 6 global collaborators. Sample metadata almost always included a de-identified subject ID, COVID-19 status, age in years and sex. Where available, HLA class I and class II types were obtained from metadata supplied by the sample provider rather than from assay-based typing.

In the prospective study, participants were 18 to 89 years old, resided in under 30 geographic areas of the United States, and were enrolled through a virtual design. Cohort assignment in the prospective study relied on participant-reported clinical history from a screening survey and a study questionnaire. Each participant in the prospective study had whole blood, serum and a nasopharyngeal or oropharyngeal swab collected by mobile phlebotomists. Additional blood draws and questionnaires over a 2-month period could optionally be provided by prospective study participants. Before DNA extraction, prospective study blood samples were shipped either frozen or at room temperature. The cysteine opens and the phenylalanine closes a CDR3 of 16 amino acids. Left in the record is the CDR3 DNA by itself, 48 bases read in frame from the first base. V loses 3 bases at its end and J loses 5 bases; junction bases beyond the gene matches: 6. According to the germline V gene (reference sequence), CDR1 reads SEHNR and CDR2 reads FQNEAQ.

TCRbeta CDR3 regions were amplified from genomic DNA by means of the immunoSEQ Assay, a bias-controlled multiplex PCR. In the original analysis: Within the assay, amplification of reference gene primers was used to estimate how many nucleated cells each sample contained. Sequence reads were collapsed and filtered to measure the absolute abundance of every unique TCRbeta CDR3 rearrangement. For each sample, productive Simpson clonality was calculated as the square root of Simpson's diversity index across productive rearrangements. As stored in TCRdb, this immuneACCESS dataset retains in-frame rearrangements with V and J assigned. A fraction of the clones does not appear; measured against another copy, unresolved V genes explain less than half of the discrepancy, and the remainder lacks a known reason. V and J calls and clone size are those listed in that table; D and trimming were worked out from the DNA. The sample table shows 250,000 to 350,000 clones, and 90% are seen once. The ten largest account for over 3.5% of the sample.

General findings and caveats noted by the study authors: The amount of clinical and demographic metadata varied by source and participant and was provided uncurated.

Concerning this clone itself: It lacks a known antigen. No much larger clone is present one base from it, and per-base qualities are unavailable.

The material sequenced was PBMCs or T cells enriched from blood (not recorded which). The receptor chain draws on TRBV7-9 and TRBJ2-2; 10 junctional bases match TRBD2. The receptor comes from a woman between 18 and 30 years old with acute COVID-19. The DNA sequence is TGTGCCAGCAGCTTGACCCTAGCGGGAGTAACCGGGGAGCTGTTTTTT. This gives the protein CASSLTLAGVTGELFF. Outside the CDR3, residues come from the reference TRBV7-9 and TRBJ2-2 proteins, so the full variable domain is: DTGVSQNPRHKITKRGQNVTFRCDPISEHNRLYWYRQTLGQGPEFLTYFQNEAQLEKSRLLSDRFSAERPKGSFSTLEIQRTEQGDSAMYLCASSLTLAGVTGELFFGEGSRLTVL.